What follows is one TCR beta chain and its context. Profiling relied on immunoSEQ multiplex PCR, and the TCRdb table lists in-frame clones only, not all of them. This table holds 150,000 to 200,000 clones, roughly 72% found once. Trimming removed 5 bases at V and 3 bases at J, with 9 bases between. From germline, CDR1 is SGHNT and CDR2 YENEEA. The CDR3 has 13 amino acids. The sample originates from a study of cytotoxic CD8 clonotypes in ibrutinib-treated CLL. The V call is TRBV11-3, the J call TRBJ2-3; D is uncertain. Sequenced here: PBMCs, sampled after 24 months of ibrutinib treatment. The origin of this receptor is a human donor with chronic lymphocytic leukemia. This CDR3 is CASSQKRTDTQYF. The CDR3 coding sequence is TGTGCCAGCAGCCAAAAGAGGACAGATACGCAGTATTTT.